This T cell receptor (beta chain) was found in a study of T cell responses to AZD1222 COVID-19 vaccine. There are 15 residues in the CDR3. Germline V gives CDR1 LGHDT, CDR2 YNNKEL (reference sequence). V gave up 1 base and J gave up 2 bases, with 11 bases separating them. About this clone itself: Its antigen is as yet unknown.

Here immunoSEQ multiplex PCR was the method, and the copy in TCRdb shows in-frame clones only, minus some. The table includes fewer than 120,000 clones, about 88% detected once. The study, taken as a whole, reports: There were mostly white British donors and more females than males, and clonal diversity was possibly underestimated. It was only a handful of AZD1222 recipients who were seropositive at baseline. A reported finding is that nearly half of spike-specific TCRs target unmutated variant regions. Spike-specific TCR repertoires showed rising breadth and depth after two AZD1222 doses.

This TCR was sampled from an adult in good health. The chain employs TRBV3-1 (or the pseudogene TRBV3-2) and TRBJ1-2; TRBD1 is a possible D gene (6 bases). The starting material was peripheral blood, obtained on day 0 of AZD1222 vaccination. CDR3 sequence (DNA): TGTGCCAGCAGCCAAGGTGACAGGCTAAACTATGGCTACACCTTC. Translation: CASSQGDRLNYGYTF.